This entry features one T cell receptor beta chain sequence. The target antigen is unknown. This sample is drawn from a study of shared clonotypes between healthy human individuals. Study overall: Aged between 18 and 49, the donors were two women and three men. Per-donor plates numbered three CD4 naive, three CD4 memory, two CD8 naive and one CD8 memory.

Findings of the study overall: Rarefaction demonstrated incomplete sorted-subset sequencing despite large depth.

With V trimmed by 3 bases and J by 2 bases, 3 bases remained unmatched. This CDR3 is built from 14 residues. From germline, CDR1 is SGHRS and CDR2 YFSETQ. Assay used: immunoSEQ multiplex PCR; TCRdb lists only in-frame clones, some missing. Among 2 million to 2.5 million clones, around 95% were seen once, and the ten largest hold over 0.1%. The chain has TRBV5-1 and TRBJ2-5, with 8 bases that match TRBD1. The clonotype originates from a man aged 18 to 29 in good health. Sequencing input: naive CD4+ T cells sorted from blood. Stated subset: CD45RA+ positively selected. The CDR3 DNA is TGCGCCAGCAGCTATGGACAGGGTCAAGAGACCCAGTACTTC. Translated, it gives CASSYGQGQETQYF.